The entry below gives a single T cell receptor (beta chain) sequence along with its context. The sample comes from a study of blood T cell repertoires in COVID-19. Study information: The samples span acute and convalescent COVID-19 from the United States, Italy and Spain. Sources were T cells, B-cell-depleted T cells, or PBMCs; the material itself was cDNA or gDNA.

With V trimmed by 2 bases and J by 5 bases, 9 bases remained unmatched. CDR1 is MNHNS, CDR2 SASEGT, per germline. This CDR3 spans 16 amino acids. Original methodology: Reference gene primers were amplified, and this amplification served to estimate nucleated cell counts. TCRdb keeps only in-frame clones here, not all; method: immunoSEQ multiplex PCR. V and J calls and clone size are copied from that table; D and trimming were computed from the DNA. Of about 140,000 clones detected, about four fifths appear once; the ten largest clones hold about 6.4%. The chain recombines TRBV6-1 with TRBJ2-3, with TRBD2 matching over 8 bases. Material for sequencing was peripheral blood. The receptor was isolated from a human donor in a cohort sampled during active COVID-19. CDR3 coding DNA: TGTGCCAGCAGTGAACGCCCAGCGGGGGCCATAGATACGCAGTATTTT. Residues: CASSERPAGAIDTQYF.